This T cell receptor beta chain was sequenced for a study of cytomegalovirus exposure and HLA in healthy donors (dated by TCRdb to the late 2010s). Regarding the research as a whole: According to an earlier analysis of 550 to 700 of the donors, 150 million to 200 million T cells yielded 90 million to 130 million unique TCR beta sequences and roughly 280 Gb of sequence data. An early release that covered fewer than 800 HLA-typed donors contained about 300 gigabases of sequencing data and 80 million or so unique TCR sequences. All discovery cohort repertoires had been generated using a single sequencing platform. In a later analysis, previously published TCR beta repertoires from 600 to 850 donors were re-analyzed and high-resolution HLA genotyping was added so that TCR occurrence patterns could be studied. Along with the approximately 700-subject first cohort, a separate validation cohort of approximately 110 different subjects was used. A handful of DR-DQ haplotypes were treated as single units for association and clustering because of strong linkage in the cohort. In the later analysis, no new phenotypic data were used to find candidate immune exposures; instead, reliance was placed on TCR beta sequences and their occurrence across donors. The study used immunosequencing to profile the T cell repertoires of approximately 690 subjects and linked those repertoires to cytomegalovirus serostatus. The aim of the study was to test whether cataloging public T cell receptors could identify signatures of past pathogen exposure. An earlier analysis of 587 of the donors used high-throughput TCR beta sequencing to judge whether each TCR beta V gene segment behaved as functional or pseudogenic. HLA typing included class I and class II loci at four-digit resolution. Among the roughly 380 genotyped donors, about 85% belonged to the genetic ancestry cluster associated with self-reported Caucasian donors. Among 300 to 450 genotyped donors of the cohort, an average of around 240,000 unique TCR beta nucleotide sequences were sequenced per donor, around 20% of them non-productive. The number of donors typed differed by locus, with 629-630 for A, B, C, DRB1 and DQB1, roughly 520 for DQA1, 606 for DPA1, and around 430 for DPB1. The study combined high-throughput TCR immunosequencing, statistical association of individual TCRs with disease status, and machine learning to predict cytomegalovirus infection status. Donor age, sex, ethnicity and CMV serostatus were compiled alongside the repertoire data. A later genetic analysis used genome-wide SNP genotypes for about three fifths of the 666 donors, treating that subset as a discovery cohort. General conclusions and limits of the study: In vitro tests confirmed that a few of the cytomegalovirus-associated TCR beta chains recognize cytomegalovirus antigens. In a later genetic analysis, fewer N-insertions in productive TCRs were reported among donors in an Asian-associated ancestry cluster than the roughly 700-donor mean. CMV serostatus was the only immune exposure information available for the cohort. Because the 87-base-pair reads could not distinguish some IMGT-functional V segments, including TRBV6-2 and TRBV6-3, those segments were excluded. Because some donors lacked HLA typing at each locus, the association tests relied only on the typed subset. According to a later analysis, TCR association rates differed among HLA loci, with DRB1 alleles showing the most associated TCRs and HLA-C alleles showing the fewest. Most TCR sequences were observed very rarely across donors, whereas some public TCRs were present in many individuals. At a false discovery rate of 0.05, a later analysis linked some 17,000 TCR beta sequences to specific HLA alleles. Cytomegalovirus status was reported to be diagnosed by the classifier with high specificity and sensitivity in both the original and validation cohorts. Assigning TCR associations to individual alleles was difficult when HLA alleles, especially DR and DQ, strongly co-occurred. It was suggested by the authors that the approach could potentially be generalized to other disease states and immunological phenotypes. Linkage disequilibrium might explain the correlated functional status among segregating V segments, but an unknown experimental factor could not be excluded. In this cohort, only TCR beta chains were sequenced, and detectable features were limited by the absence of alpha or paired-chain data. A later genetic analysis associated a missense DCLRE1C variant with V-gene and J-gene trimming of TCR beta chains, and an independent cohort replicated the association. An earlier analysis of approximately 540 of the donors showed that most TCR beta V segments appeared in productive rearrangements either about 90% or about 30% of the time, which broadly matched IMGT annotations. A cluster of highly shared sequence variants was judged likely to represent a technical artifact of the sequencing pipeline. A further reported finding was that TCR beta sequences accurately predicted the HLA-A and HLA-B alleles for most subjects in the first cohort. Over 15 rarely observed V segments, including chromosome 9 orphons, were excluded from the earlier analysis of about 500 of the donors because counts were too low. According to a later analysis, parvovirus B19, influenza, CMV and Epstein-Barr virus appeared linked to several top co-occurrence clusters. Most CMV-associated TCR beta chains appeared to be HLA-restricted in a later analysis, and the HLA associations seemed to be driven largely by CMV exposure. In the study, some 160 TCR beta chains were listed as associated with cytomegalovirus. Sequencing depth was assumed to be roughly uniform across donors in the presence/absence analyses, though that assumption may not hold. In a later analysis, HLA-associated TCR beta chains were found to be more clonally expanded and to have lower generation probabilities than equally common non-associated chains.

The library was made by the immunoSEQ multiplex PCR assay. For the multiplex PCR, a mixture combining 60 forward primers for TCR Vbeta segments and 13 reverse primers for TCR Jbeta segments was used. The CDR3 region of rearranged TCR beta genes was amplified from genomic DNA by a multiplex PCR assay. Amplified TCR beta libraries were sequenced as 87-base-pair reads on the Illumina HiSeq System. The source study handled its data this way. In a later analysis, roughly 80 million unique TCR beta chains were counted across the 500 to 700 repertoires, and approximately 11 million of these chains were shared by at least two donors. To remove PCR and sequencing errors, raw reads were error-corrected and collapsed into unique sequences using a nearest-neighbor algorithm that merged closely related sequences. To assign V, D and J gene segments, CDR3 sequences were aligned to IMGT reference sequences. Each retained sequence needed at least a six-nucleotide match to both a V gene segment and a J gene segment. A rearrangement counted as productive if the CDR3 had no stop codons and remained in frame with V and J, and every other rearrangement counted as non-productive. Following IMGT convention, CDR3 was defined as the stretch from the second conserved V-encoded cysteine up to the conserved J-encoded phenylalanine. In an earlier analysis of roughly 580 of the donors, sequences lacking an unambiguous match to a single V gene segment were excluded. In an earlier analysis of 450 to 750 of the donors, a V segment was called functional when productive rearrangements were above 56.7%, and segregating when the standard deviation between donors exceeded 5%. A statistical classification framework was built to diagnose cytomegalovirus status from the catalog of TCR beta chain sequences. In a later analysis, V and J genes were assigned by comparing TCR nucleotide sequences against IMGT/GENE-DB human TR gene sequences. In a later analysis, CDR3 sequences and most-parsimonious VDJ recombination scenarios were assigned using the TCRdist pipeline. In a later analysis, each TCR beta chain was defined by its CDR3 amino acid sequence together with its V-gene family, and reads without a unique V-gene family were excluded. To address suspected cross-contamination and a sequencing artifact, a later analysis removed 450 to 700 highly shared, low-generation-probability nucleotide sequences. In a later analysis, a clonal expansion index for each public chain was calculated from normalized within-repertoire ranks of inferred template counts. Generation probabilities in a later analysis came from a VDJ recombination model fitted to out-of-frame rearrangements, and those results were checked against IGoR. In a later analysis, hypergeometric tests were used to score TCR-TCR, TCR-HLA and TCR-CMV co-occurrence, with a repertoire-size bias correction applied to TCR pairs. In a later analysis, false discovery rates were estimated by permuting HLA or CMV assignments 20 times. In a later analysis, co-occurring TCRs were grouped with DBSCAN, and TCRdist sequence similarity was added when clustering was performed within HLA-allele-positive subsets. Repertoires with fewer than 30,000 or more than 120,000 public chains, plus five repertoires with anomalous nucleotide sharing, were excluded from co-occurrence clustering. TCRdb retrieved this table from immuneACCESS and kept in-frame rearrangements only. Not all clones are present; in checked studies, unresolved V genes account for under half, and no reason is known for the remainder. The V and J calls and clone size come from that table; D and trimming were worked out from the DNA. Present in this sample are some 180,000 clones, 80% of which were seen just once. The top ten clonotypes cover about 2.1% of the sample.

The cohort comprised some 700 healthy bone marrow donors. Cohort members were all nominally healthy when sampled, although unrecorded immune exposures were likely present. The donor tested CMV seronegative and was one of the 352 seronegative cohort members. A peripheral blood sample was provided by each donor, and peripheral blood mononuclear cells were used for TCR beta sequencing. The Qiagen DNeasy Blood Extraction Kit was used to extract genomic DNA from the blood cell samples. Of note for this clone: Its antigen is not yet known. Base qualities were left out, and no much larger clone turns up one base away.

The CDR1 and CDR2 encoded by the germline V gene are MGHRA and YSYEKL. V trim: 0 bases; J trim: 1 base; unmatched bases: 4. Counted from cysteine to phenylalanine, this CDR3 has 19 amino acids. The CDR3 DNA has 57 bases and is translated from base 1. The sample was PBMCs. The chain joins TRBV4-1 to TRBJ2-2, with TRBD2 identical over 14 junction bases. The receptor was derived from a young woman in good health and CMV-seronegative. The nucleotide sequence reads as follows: TGCGCCAGCAGCCAAGAGGGACTAGCGGGGGCCCAGAACACCGGGGAGCTGTTTTTT. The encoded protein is CASSQEGLAGAQNTGELFF.